The next 21 T cell receptor beta chains were all read from a single sample in a study of T cell responses to AZD1222 COVID-19 vaccine. Using immunoSEQ multiplex PCR, the repertoire was profiled, and TCRdb retains in-frame clones only, with some absent. The table shows 56,000 or so clones, with approximately 80% occurring only once. The sample in question was peripheral blood, obtained 28 days after the second AZD1222 dose. These TCRs come from an adult who received the AZD1222 COVID-19 vaccine.

The genes are TRBV7-2 and TRBJ2-7; a weak D match, TRBD1 (5 bases). Per the germline V gene, CDR1 is SGHTA and CDR2 is FQGNSA. CDR3 length: 12 residues. Trimming left V 4 bases short and J 2 bases short, with 6 bases between. CDR3 protein: CASSSDTYEQYF. CDR3 nucleotide sequence: TGTGCCAGCAGCTCGGACACCTACGAGCAGTACTTC.

This chain joins TRBV29-1 and TRBJ2-1; D remains unclear. Germline assignment: CDR1 SQVTM and CDR2 ANQGSEA. This CDR3 has 11 amino acids. Trimming removed 6 bases at V and 3 bases at J, with 6 bases between. CDR3 sequence (DNA): TGCAGCGTCGGCAGCTACAATGAGCAGTTCTTC. Its translation: CSVGSYNEQFF.

This clone was seen only a few times. The chain carries TRBV21-1 and TRBJ1-1. TRBV21-1 is classified as a pseudogene. This CDR3 region has 15 residues. The CDR3 spells CASIRRRSMNTEAFF. In nucleotides, the CDR3 is TGTGCCAGCATCCGACGGCGATCGATGAACACTGAAGCTTTCTTT.

The chain carries TRBV28 and TRBJ1-5; no firm D call. Germline lookup yields CDR1 MDHEN and CDR2 SYDVKM. This CDR3 spans 16 amino acids. Trimming pared 3 bases from V and 0 bases from J, leaving 12 bases between. The chain's CDR3 is CASSLTRTSSNQPQHF. DNA for the CDR3: TGTGCCAGCAGTTTGACCAGAACTAGTAGCAATCAGCCCCAGCATTTT.

V and J are TRBV7-2 and TRBJ1-1; 9 positions match TRBD1. J lost 0 bases, V lost 6 bases, and 5 bases had no gene match. The CDR3 has 15 residues. From germline, CDR1 is SGHTA and CDR2 FQGNSA. This CDR3 is CASRRDRAVNTEAFF. CDR3 DNA: TGTGCCAGCAGGCGGGACAGGGCAGTGAACACTGAAGCTTTCTTT.

The rearrangement uses TRBV2 and TRBJ2-3, with 9 nucleotides matching TRBD1. V lost 6 bases and J lost 2; bases outside the gene matches: 12. Per germline, CDR1 SNHLY and CDR2 FYNNEI. The CDR3 consists of 17 residues. The CDR3 coding sequence is TGTGCCAGCAGGTTGCCTAAACAGGGGGCGCCCACAGATACGCAGTATTTT. Its protein is CASRLPKQGAPTDTQYF.

This clone came up a few times. The rearrangement joins TRBV10-3 to TRBJ2-3; D unresolved. Per germline, CDR1 ENHRY and CDR2 SYGVKD. This CDR3 comprises 11 residues. V was shortened by 3 bases and J by 9 bases, with 7 bases between the two germline ends. The CDR3 spells CAISDSETQYF. The CDR3, as DNA: TGTGCCATCAGTGACAGTGAGACGCAGTATTTT.

V usage is TRBV5-1 and J usage is TRBJ1-2; 8 bases are a match to TRBD1. Per germline, CDR1 SGHRS and CDR2 YFSETQ. V lost 4 bases to trimming and J lost 0 bases; unmatched junction nucleotides: 8. The CDR3 consists of 16 residues. CDR3 nucleotides: TGCGCCAGCAGCACCTACGGACAGGGAGCTAACTATGGCTACACCTTC. It is translated as CASSTYGQGANYGYTF.

The chain couples TRBV7-8 to TRBJ2-3; 9 nucleotides match TRBD1. The CDR3 extends over 17 amino acids. With V trimmed by 2 bases and J by 0 bases, 6 bases remained unmatched. Germline-derived CDR1 and CDR2 are SGHVS and FQNEAQ. The CDR3 reads CASSLRQGGSSTDTQYF. The CDR3 DNA reads as TGTGCCAGCAGCTTACGACAGGGGGGAAGTAGCACAGATACGCAGTATTTT.

The chain combines TRBV6-5 with TRBJ2-2; D is unresolved. Looked up from germline, CDR1 is MNHEY and CDR2 is SVGAGI. Between the trimmed V and J ends, which lost 3 bases and 4 bases, there was a span of 9 bases. This CDR3 spans 14 amino acids. CDR3 sequence (DNA): TGTGCCAGCAGTTATTTCTCCACCACCGGGGAGCTGTTTTTT. This codes for CASSYFSTTGELFF.

The chain carries TRBV2 and TRBJ2-3, with D possibly being TRBD2 (6 bases). The CDR3 spans 14 residues. V was shortened by 4 bases and J by 7 bases, with 15 bases between the two germline ends. The V gene's germline CDR1 is SNHLY and CDR2 FYNNEI. The CDR3 spells CASSVEQRGNTQYF. CDR3 sequence (DNA): TGTGCCAGCAGTGTGGAACAGCGCGGGAATACGCAGTATTTT. Full variable domain (rest looked up from reference TRBV2 and TRBJ2-3): EPEVTQTPSHQVTQMGQEVILRCVPISNHLYFYWYRQILGQKVEFLVSFYNNEISEKSEIFDDQFSVERPDGSNFTLKIRSTKLEDSAMYFCASSVEQRGNTQYFGPGTRLTVL.

The gene calls are TRBV28 and TRBJ1-1; D is uncertain. This CDR3 contains 15 residues. Trimming pared 4 bases from V and 3 bases from J, leaving 15 bases between. Germline V gene data show CDR1 as MDHEN and CDR2 as SYDVKM. Here the CDR3 reads CASSSDLRAHTEAFF. The CDR3 nucleotides are TGTGCCAGCAGTTCGGACCTCCGGGCCCACACTGAAGCTTTCTTT.

V and J are TRBV6-5 and TRBJ1-1; the D gene is possibly TRBD1 (6 bases). Germline loops: CDR1 MNHEY, CDR2 SVGAGI. Trimming removed 6 bases at V and 5 bases at J, with 16 bases between. The CDR3 has 14 amino acids. In nucleotides, the CDR3 is TGTGCCAGCAGCGCCACCTCAGGGGCAACTGAAGCTTTCTTT. Translated, it gives CASSATSGATEAFF.

V gene TRBV6-5 combines with J gene TRBJ1-2; D possibly corresponds to TRBD1 (5 bases). The CDR3 has 14 amino acids. The V end was cut by 5 bases, the J end by 6 bases, with 16 bases between. CDR1 MNHEY and CDR2 SVGAGI come from the germline V gene. CDR3 protein: CASSPGGVSDGYTF. The DNA for the CDR3 is TGTGCCAGCAGTCCCGGGGGGGTCTCAGATGGCTACACCTTC.

A word on this clone: The sample has other DNA sequences that encode this CDR3 too. The chain recombines TRBV5-1 with TRBJ1-2; the match to TRBD1 covers 10 bases. The CDR3 has 14 residues. Per germline, CDR1 SGHRS and CDR2 YFSETQ. The J segment lost 0 bases and the V segment lost 4 bases, leaving 0 bases of the junction unmatched. CDR3 sequence: CASSGQGANYGYTF. CDR3 nucleotides: TGCGCCAGCAGCGGACAGGGGGCTAACTATGGCTACACCTTC.

The chain couples TRBV15 to TRBJ2-1; 11 bases match TRBD2. The germline V gene has CDR1 LNHNV and CDR2 YYDKDF (reference sequence). CDR3 size: 15 residues. Losses at the gene ends were 3 bases for V and 7 bases for J; bases not matched to a gene: 5. The CDR3 spells CATSRASGGSNEQFF. As DNA, the CDR3 is TGTGCCACCAGCAGGGCTAGCGGGGGGTCGAATGAGCAGTTCTTC.

The chain employs TRBV11-2 and TRBJ2-2; D uncertain. There are 13 residues in the CDR3. V lost 0 bases and J lost 2, with 1 base in between. CDR1 is SGHAT, CDR2 FQNNGV, per germline. The CDR3 coding sequence is TGTGCCAGCAGCTTAGAAAACACCGGGGAGCTGTTTTTT. Translating it yields CASSLENTGELFF.

J is TRBJ2-1 and V is TRBV6-1, with a weak D call TRBD2 (5 bases). Looked up from germline, CDR1 is MNHNS and CDR2 is SASEGT. Trimming pared 1 base from V and 15 bases from J, leaving 10 bases between. The CDR3 has 11 amino acids. The CDR3 sequence is CASSEVGLMFF. Written as DNA, the CDR3 is TGTGCCAGCAGTGAAGTTGGACTTATGTTCTTC.

V gene TRBV9 combines with J gene TRBJ2-3; tentatively, D is TRBD1 (5 bases). The CDR3 has 15 amino acids. CDR1 and CDR2 (germline): SGDLS, YYNGEE. V was shortened by 4 bases and J by 2 bases, with 14 bases between the two germline ends. The CDR3 DNA reads as TGTGCCAGCAGCCAAGACAGAGCCGTCACAGATACGCAGTATTTT. It encodes CASSQDRAVTDTQYF.

This chain uses TRBV5-1 with TRBJ1-1; 11 nucleotides align to TRBD1. Germline values: CDR1 SGHRS, CDR2 YFSETQ. V was clipped by 4 bases and J by 0 bases; unmatched bases: 5. CDR3 length equals 16 residues. This chain's CDR3 is CASSAGQGGVNTEAFF. In DNA, the CDR3 is TGCGCCAGCAGCGCGGGACAGGGGGGAGTGAACACTGAAGCTTTCTTT.

This rearrangement joins TRBV11-2 to TRBJ2-3; D is possibly TRBD2 (7 bases). Germline V gene lookup returns CDR1 SGHAT and CDR2 FQNNGV. The CDR3 has 15 residues. Trimming took 1 base from V and 5 from J, leaving 13 bases between them. Here the CDR3 reads CASSLVGGGRDTQYF. CDR3 bases: TGTGCCAGCAGCTTAGTTGGGGGGGGCAGAGATACGCAGTATTTT. The entire variable domain, with the rest obtained from reference TRBV11-2 and TRBJ2-3, is as follows: EAGVAQSPRYKIIEKRQSVAFWCNPISGHATLYWYQQILGQGPKLLIQFQNNGVVDDSQLPKDRFSAERLKGVDSTLKIQPAKLEDSAVYLCASSLVGGGRDTQYFGPGTRLTVL.